Below, one T cell receptor (beta chain) is given with its context. What this receptor recognizes is not known. No much larger clone exists at a distance of one base, and base qualities are not known. This sample was included in a study of OX40 agonist ivuxolimab in advanced cancers. Some background on the complete study: The costimulatory receptor OX40 (CD134) was targeted by ivuxolimab, a fully human IgG2 agonistic monoclonal antibody. The point of sequencing TCRbeta in the periphery was to test whether ivuxolimab changed TCR sequence diversity and drove clonal T-cell expansion. The paper reports the monotherapy dose-escalation portion (N of about 54 patients) of the phase I ivuxolimab trial. Prior anti-PD-1, anti-PD-L1 or anti-CTLA-4 therapy was permitted, and 40% to 50% of dose-escalation patients had received checkpoint inhibitors. In the dose-escalation cohort, more than 80% of patients were male, and the mean age was 60 years with a range of roughly 20 to 79. Among the approximately 50 dose-escalation patients, about 19 had hepatocellular carcinoma, roughly 15 melanoma, 9 renal cell carcinoma and 9 head and neck cancer. Intravenous ivuxolimab was administered to patients every 2 weeks at six dose levels: 0.01, 0.1, 0.3, 1.5, 3 and 10 mg/kg. Partial responses were achieved by three dose-escalation patients, of whom one had hepatocellular carcinoma and two had cutaneous melanoma.

Patients with a history of autoimmune disease or receiving systemic immunosuppression were excluded from the trial. Peripheral blood for TCR sequencing was collected from all dose cohorts at baseline, on cycle 4 day 1, and on cycle 7 day 1. The samples were taken from a phase I, first-in-human, multicenter, open-label dose-escalation trial of ivuxolimab. The trial enrolled adults with locally advanced or metastatic head and neck squamous cell, hepatocellular, melanoma or renal cell carcinoma. Before TCR sequencing, CD4+ and CD8+ T cells were separately sorted from peripheral blood. For sequencing of the TCRbeta CDR3 region, genomic DNA was extracted from the sorted cells. The immunoSEQ Assay was used for sequencing of TCRbeta CDR3 regions. This immuneACCESS table, as held by TCRdb, lists in-frame sequences with V and J called but not all clones. Of the missing ones, under half trace to an unresolved V gene in checked studies; the others have no known cause. In this sample the table shows some 42,000 clones, about 86% of which occur a single time. The ten largest account for around a fifth of the sample.

Looking up the germline V gene (reference sequence) yields CDR1 LNHDA and CDR2 SQIVND. Its CDR3 holds 14 amino acids, cysteine through phenylalanine. Here the CDR3 DNA is all that survives: 42 bases in frame from base 1. The V and J ends are trimmed by 5 bases and 0 bases, leaving 7 bases between them. Study-wide conclusions, independent of this receptor: At doses of 0.1 to 3.0 mg/kg, clonal expansion of both CD4+ and CD8+ T cells in blood was seen between baseline and week 6. In the 0.1-3.0 mg/kg groups, partial responders had among the lowest normalized peripheral clonal expansion, particularly in CD8+ T cells. Low levels of normalized T-cell clonal expansion were also shown by some nonresponding patients. The antigen specificity of the peripheral T cells that underwent clonal expansion was not determined. After ivuxolimab, CD8+ T cells had more expanded clones than CD4+ T cells on average.

This receptor was taken from an adult with an advanced solid tumor such as melanoma, head and neck, liver or kidney cancer. Recombination connected TRBV19 to TRBJ2-2, with the identity of the D gene unclear. The material sequenced was CD4+ or CD8+ T cells sorted from blood, taken in a trial of the OX40 agonist ivuxolimab. The CDR3 in this case is CASSLRSNTGELFF. The sequenced DNA is TGTGCCAGTAGTTTGAGGTCGAACACCGGGGAGCTGTTTTTT.